The 10 T cell receptor beta chains below were found in one sample sequenced in a study of technical replicates of blood from four donors. Repertoires were generated with immunoSEQ multiplex PCR, while TCRdb's copy carries only in-frame clones and drops some. The table shows over 85,000 clones, with about 94% occurring only once. Sequences were obtained from T cells isolated from PBMCs. These receptors were obtained from a human donor in good health.

This sequence joins TRBV5-6 and TRBJ2-1; no clear D. V was shortened by 0 bases and J by 0 bases, with 10 bases between the two germline ends. Germline V CDR1 and CDR2: SGHDT, YYEEEE. The CDR3 extends over 16 amino acids. CDR3 sequence: CASSLVPSGSYNEQFF. DNA of the CDR3: TGTGCCAGCAGCTTGGTGCCTAGTGGCTCCTACAATGAGCAGTTCTTC.

The V gene is TRBV27, the J gene TRBJ2-5, with D tentatively TRBD1 (5 bases). The germline V gene encodes CDR1 MNHEY and CDR2 SMNVEV (reference sequence). Deletions cut 7 bases from V and 4 bases from J, with 28 bases between. This CDR3 comprises 18 residues. The CDR3, as DNA: TGTGCCAGCAAACTCAAACCAAGGACACTCACTATTCCAGAGACCCAGTACTTC. Translated, it gives CASKLKPRTLTIPETQYF.

The chain employs TRBV27 and TRBJ2-1; 9 nucleotides match TRBD1. Losses at the gene ends were 7 bases for V and 6 bases for J; bases not matched to a gene: 4. Germline CDR1 is MNHEY and CDR2 is SMNVEV (reference sequence). This CDR3 has 13 amino acids. In DNA form, the CDR3 reads TGTGCCAGCAACGGACAGGGGACCAATGAGCAGTTCTTC. Translation: CASNGQGTNEQFF.

The V and J genes are TRBV6-5 and TRBJ2-1, with 8 bases aligning to TRBD2. V lost 5 bases to trimming and J lost 8 bases; unmatched junction nucleotides: 8. Germline assignment: CDR1 MNHEY and CDR2 SVGAGI. This CDR3 has 14 residues. CDR3 sequence: CASSGLAGSDEQFF. The CDR3 region has the DNA TGTGCCAGCAGTGGACTAGCCGGGAGTGATGAGCAGTTCTTC.

The chain is built from TRBV7-2 and TRBJ2-2; 9 nucleotides line up with TRBD1. CDR1 is SGHTA, CDR2 FQGNSA, per germline. With V trimmed by 3 bases and J by 4 bases, 6 bases remained unmatched. The CDR3 spans 16 residues. CDR3 loop: CASSLSGQGGTGELFF. The CDR3 nucleotides are TGTGCCAGCAGCTTGTCGGGACAGGGAGGCACCGGGGAGCTGTTTTTT.

The chain couples TRBV4-3 to TRBJ1-4, with D unclear. CDR1 and CDR2 (germline): LGHNA, YSLEER. CDR3 size: 14 residues. Deletions cut 0 bases from V and 7 bases from J, with 9 bases between. As DNA, the CDR3 is TGCGCCAGCAGCCAAGATCTTCAGTCTGAAAAACTGTTTTTT. Translated: CASSQDLQSEKLFF.

The V and J genes are TRBV20-1 and TRBJ2-1, with no clear D. The CDR3 has 11 amino acids. The germline V and J ends were trimmed by 8 bases and 10 bases, with 15 bases remaining between them. In germline, CDR1 is DFQATT, CDR2 SNEGSKA (reference sequence). CDR3 in DNA: TGCAGTCCTACGATTAGAGGCGAGCAGTTCTTC. It yields the protein CSPTIRGEQFF.

This chain joins TRBV7-9 and TRBJ2-4; 8 bases match TRBD1. CDR1 and CDR2 (germline): SEHNR, FQNEAQ (reference sequence). The CDR3 runs 15 residues. V gave up 3 bases and J gave up 2 bases; unmatched junction bases: 3. CDR3 sequence reads: CASSFRTGSKNIQYF. DNA of the CDR3: TGTGCCAGCAGCTTTAGGACAGGGTCCAAAAACATTCAGTACTTC.

This chain uses TRBV30 with TRBJ2-4; TRBD2 is a possible D gene (5 bases). The CDR3 spans 13 residues. Germline values: CDR1 GTSNPN, CDR2 SVGIG (reference sequence). V was pared by 4 bases and J by 9 bases, with 16 bases between. CDR3 protein: CAWNQGLGSIQYF. The CDR3 DNA follows: TGTGCCTGGAATCAAGGACTTGGGAGCATTCAGTACTTC.

The rearrangement joins TRBV6-1 to TRBJ1-3; 8 bases fit TRBD1. The CDR3 covers 13 residues. V was pared by 6 bases and J by 8 bases, with 6 bases of the junction left unmatched. Germline lookup yields CDR1 MNHNS and CDR2 SASEGT. This CDR3 is CASSLDRDHTIYF. CDR3 bases: TGTGCCAGCAGCCTGGACAGGGATCACACCATATATTTT.